The clone carrying this TCR beta chain was seen a single time. Antigen specificity is unknown. The study drew its donors from healthy HIV-negative adults without recent acute infections or vaccinations. The record originates from a study of shared clonotypes between healthy human individuals. Notes on the study in general: Of the naive CD4 clonotypes, about 5% were shared across a few donors.

The authors ran the assay at deep level. Sequenced by immunoSEQ multiplex PCR; TCRdb stores in-frame clones only, minus some. The profile shows roughly 640,000 clones, around 97% of them singletons. The TCR comes from a woman aged 25 to 39 in good health. Sequencing input: naive CD4+ T cells sorted from blood. As to subset: CD45RA+ positively selected.

As DNA, the CDR3 is TGTGCCACCAGCAGAGAACTAGCGGGAGTCGGCAATGAGCAGTTCTTC. The encoded protein is CATSRELAGVGNEQFF. The J gene is TRBJ2-1, the V gene TRBV15; TRBD2 aligns across 11 bases. Germline CDR1 reads LNHNV; CDR2 reads YYDKDF (reference sequence). Unmatched junction bases numbered 4, after V lost 0 bases and J lost 6 bases. The CDR3 runs 16 residues. Supplemented by reference TRBV15 and TRBJ2-1, the full variable domain reads DAMVIQNPRYQVTQFGKPVTLSCSQTLNHNVMYWYQQKSSQAPKLLFHYYDKDFNNEADTPDNFQSRRPNTSFCFLDIRSPGLGDTAMYLCATSRELAGVGNEQFFGPGTRLTVL.